One T cell receptor beta chain is described in this entry. The data stem from a study of control samples from healthy donors and cancer patients. Assay used: immunoSEQ multiplex PCR; TCRdb lists only in-frame clones, some missing. The data contain almost 95,000 clones, 75% to 95% of them singletons. The CDR3 spans 15 residues. CDR1 LNHDA and CDR2 SQIVND come from the germline V gene (reference sequence). V was cut by 7 bases and J by 0 bases, with 13 bases left in between. This chain joins TRBV19 and TRBJ1-3; D is ambiguous. Source material: blood. The sequence was collected from a woman younger than 30 in good health. The chain's CDR3 is CASTLEPSSGNTIYF. CDR3 sequence (DNA): TGTGCCAGTACCCTCGAACCGAGCTCTGGAAACACCATATATTTT.